This T cell receptor beta chain came from a study of shared clonotypes between healthy human individuals. Study as a whole: CD4 naive cells filled three plates per donor, CD4 memory three, CD8 naive two and CD8 memory one.

The method was immunoSEQ multiplex PCR; TCRdb's version includes in-frame clones alone and lacks a portion of them. Seen here are roughly 2 million clones, roughly 94% observed once, and the top ten hold more than 0.1%. This CDR3 has 13 amino acids. Germline assignment: CDR1 SEHNR and CDR2 FQNEAQ (reference sequence). Germline trimming cut 4 bases from V and 7 bases from J; bases unmatched to any gene: 5. Sequencing input: naive CD4+ T cells sorted from blood. The subset is: CD45RA+ positively selected. V is TRBV7-9 and J is TRBJ1-2; 8 nucleotides match TRBD1. This TCR derives from a man aged 18-30 years in good health. The chain's CDR3 is CASSSKTGAGYTF. CDR3 nucleotides: TGTGCCAGCAGCTCAAAGACAGGGGCTGGCTACACCTTC. The variable domain in full, with the rest retrieved from reference TRBV7-9 and TRBJ1-2, is DTGVSQNPRHKITKRGQNVTFRCDPISEHNRLYWYRQTLGQGPEFLTYFQNEAQLEKSRLLSDRFSAERPKGSFSTLEIQRTEQGDSAMYLCASSSKTGAGYTFGSGTRLTVV.